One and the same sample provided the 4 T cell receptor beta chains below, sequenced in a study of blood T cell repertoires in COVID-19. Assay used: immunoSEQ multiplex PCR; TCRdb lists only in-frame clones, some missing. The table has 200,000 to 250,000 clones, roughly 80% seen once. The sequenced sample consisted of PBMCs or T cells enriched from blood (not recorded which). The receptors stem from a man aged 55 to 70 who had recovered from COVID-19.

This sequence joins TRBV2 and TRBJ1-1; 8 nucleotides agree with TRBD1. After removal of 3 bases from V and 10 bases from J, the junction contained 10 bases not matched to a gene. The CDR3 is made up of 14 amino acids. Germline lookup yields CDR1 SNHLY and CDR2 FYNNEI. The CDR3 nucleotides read TGTGCCAGCAGTGAGATTTCCGGGACAGGCCGAGCTTTCTTT. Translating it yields CASSEISGTGRAFF.

The CDR3 protein is CASSLRDKNTEAFF. The CDR3 DNA sequence: TGTGCCAGCAGCCTCCGGGACAAGAACACTGAAGCTTTCTTT. The chain recombines TRBV11-3 with TRBJ1-1; weak D call: TRBD1 (6 bases). CDR1 is SGHNT, CDR2 YENEEA, per germline. CDR3 size: 14 residues. V lost 5 bases, J lost 1 base, and 11 bases lay in between.

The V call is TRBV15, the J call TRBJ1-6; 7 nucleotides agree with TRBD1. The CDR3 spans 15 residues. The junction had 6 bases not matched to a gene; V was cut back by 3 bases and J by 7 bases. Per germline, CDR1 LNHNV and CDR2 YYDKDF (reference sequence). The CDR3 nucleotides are TGTGCCACCAGCAGCTTAAGACAGGGAAATTCACCCCTCCACTTT. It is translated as CATSSLRQGNSPLHF.

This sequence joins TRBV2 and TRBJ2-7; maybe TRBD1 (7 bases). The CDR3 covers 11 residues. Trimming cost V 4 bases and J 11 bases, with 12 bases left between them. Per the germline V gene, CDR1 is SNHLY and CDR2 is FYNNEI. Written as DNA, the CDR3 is TGTGCCAGCAGTGTCCAGGGGGGAGAGTACTTC. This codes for CASSVQGGEYF. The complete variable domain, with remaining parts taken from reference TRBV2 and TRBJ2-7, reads EPEVTQTPSHQVTQMGQEVILRCVPISNHLYFYWYRQILGQKVEFLVSFYNNEISEKSEIFDDQFSVERPDGSNFTLKIRSTKLEDSAMYFCASSVQGGEYFGPGTRLTVT.